The 21 T cell receptor beta chains presented below share a single source sample, sequenced in a study of OX40 agonist ivuxolimab in advanced cancers. TCRdb keeps only in-frame clones here, not all; method: immunoSEQ multiplex PCR. The repertoire holds some 83,000 clones, with around 86% as singletons. Sample: CD4+ or CD8+ T cells sorted from blood, taken in a trial of the OX40 agonist ivuxolimab. Source of these receptors: an adult with an advanced solid tumor such as melanoma, head and neck, liver or kidney cancer.

The V call is TRBV6-1, the J call TRBJ2-5; 8 bases agree with TRBD2. Germline V lookup: CDR1 MNHNS, CDR2 SASEGT. This CDR3 contains 16 residues. J lost 5 bases, V lost 0 bases, and 8 bases had no gene match. CDR3 coding DNA: TGTGCCAGCAGTGAAGCGCTTCGGGGGGGCGCGGAGACCCAGTACTTC. Encoded protein: CASSEALRGGAETQYF.

In this sample, this clone turned up once. This chain connects TRBV20-1 to TRBJ1-2; D is perhaps TRBD1 (6 bases). From germline, CDR1 is DFQATT and CDR2 SNEGSKA (reference sequence). V lost 6 bases and J 7 bases, leaving 12 bases between the germline ends. The CDR3 sequence is 11 residues long. This CDR3 reads CSAGGGGGYTF. CDR3 DNA sequence: TGCAGTGCCGGGGGGGGCGGTGGCTACACCTTC.

Note on this clone: At one end the junction does not follow the germline gene, possibly because of a read error. This rearrangement joins TRBV5-1 to TRBJ2-3; D not resolved. The germline V gene has CDR1 SGHRS and CDR2 YFSETQ. The CDR3 consists of 16 residues. DNA for the CDR3: TGCGCCAGCAGTTTGGGCATAGTTAGGAGCACAGATACGCAGTATTTT. Protein sequence: CASSLGIVRSTDTQYF.

The chain recombines TRBV6-1 with TRBJ2-7, with TRBD2 as a possible D gene (6 bases). V dropped 0 bases and J dropped 0 bases, with 9 bases sitting between them. CDR3 size: 15 residues. The germline V gene has CDR1 MNHNS and CDR2 SASEGT. CDR3 region: CASSEATRSSYEQYF. CDR3 coding DNA: TGTGCCAGCAGTGAAGCGACTAGGAGCTCCTACGAGCAGTACTTC.

The chain joins TRBV7-2 to TRBJ1-3; D remains unclear. The CDR3 has 15 residues. The germline V and J ends were trimmed by 5 bases and 2 bases, with 13 bases remaining between them. Germline CDR1 and CDR2: SGHTA and FQGNSA. CDR3 amino acids: CASSPMGYAGNTIYF. DNA of the CDR3: TGTGCCAGCAGCCCTATGGGGTACGCTGGAAACACCATATATTTT.

The genes are TRBV18 and TRBJ1-4, with D unclear. CDR3 length: 12 amino acids. The ends were cut back, 6 bases at V and 8 bases at J, with 10 bases in the middle. In germline, CDR1 is KGHSH, CDR2 LQKENI. The CDR3 sequence is CASSPAAEKLFF. The CDR3 DNA follows: TGTGCCAGCTCCCCCGCGGCCGAAAAACTGTTTTTT.

This chain joins TRBV19 and TRBJ1-6; D may be TRBD1 (6 bases). This CDR3 is 16 amino acids long. Per the germline V gene, CDR1 is LNHDA and CDR2 is SQIVND (reference sequence). Trimming left V 5 bases short and J 9 bases short, with 20 bases between. The CDR3 bases are TGTGCCAGTAGTGCCGGCGGGGGAGGGGGGGTTTCACCCCTCCACTTT. It encodes CASSAGGGGGVSPLHF.

This chain connects TRBV28 to TRBJ1-2, with 9 bases that match TRBD1. Germline-derived CDR1 and CDR2 are MDHEN and SYDVKM. Germline trimming cut 2 bases from V and 8 bases from J; bases unmatched to any gene: 9. CDR3 length: 15 amino acids. The DNA of the CDR3 is TGTGCCAGCAGTTTAAGAGGGGGGACAGGGAAGGGCTACACCTTC. Translating it yields CASSLRGGTGKGYTF.

The chain is built from TRBV27 and TRBJ2-2; TRBD2 is a possible D gene (7 bases). Trimming cost V 2 bases and J 6 bases, with 22 bases left between them. The CDR3 is 18 amino acids. Germline loops: CDR1 MNHEY, CDR2 SMNVEV (reference sequence). The CDR3 here is CASSLEGGGAGNAGELFF. DNA for the CDR3: TGTGCCAGCAGTTTAGAGGGGGGGGGCGCGGGCAACGCCGGGGAGCTGTTTTTT.

V gene TRBV2 combines with J gene TRBJ2-1; TRBD2 is a possible D gene (5 bases). Germline V gene data show CDR1 as SNHLY and CDR2 as FYNNEI. CDR3 length equals 14 residues. V gave up 6 bases and J gave up 5 bases, with 14 bases separating them. The CDR3 spells CASRGSSFHNEQFF. CDR3 nucleotides: TGTGCCAGCAGGGGGAGTAGCTTCCACAATGAGCAGTTCTTC.

V is TRBV19 and J is TRBJ2-1, with 8 bases aligning to TRBD2. The CDR3 covers 14 residues. Trimming at V came to 7 bases and at J to 3 bases, leaving 5 bases not matched to a gene. CDR1 and CDR2 (germline): LNHDA, SQIVND (reference sequence). This CDR3 is CASNPSGGYNEQFF. The CDR3 region has the DNA TGTGCCAGTAATCCCAGCGGGGGCTACAATGAGCAGTTCTTC.

V is TRBV19 and J is TRBJ1-2, with D possibly matching TRBD1 (5 bases). Germline V lookup: CDR1 LNHDA, CDR2 SQIVND (reference sequence). This CDR3 comprises 13 residues. Deletions cut 3 bases from V and 8 bases from J, with 13 bases between. CDR3 sequence: CASSMRGVAGYTF. As DNA, the CDR3 is TGTGCCAGTAGTATGCGGGGGGTTGCCGGCTACACCTTC. The entire variable domain, with the rest obtained from reference TRBV19 and TRBJ1-2, is as follows: DGGITQSPKYLFRKEGQNVTLSCEQNLNHDAMYWYRQDPGQGLRLIYYSQIVNDFQKGDIAEGYSVSREKKESFPLTVTSAQKNPTAFYLCASSMRGVAGYTFGSGTRLTVV.

The J gene is TRBJ2-1, the V gene TRBV11-1, with D perhaps given as TRBD1 or TRBD2 (6 bases each). Trimming took 6 bases from V and 12 from J, leaving 21 bases between them. CDR3 size: 14 residues. The germline V gene encodes CDR1 SGHAT and CDR2 FQDESV (reference sequence). In DNA form, the CDR3 reads TGTGCCAGCAGTCCCGATTACTTGGGGGGCGGGCAGTTCTTC. Encoded protein: CASSPDYLGGGQFF. Drawing the rest from reference TRBV11-1 and TRBJ2-1, the complete variable domain is EAEVAQSPRYKITEKSQAVAFWCDPISGHATLYWYRQILGQGPELLVQFQDESVVDDSQLPKDRFSAERLKGVDSTLKIQPAELGDSAMYLCASSPDYLGGGQFFGPGTRLTVL.

The chain uses TRBV14 and TRBJ2-7, with D maybe TRBD2 (8 bases). Germline V gene lookup returns CDR1 SGHDN and CDR2 FVKESK. The V and J ends lost 3 bases and 13 bases respectively, with 19 bases between them. The CDR3 is made up of 13 amino acids. The CDR3, as DNA: TGTGCCAGCAGCCATACCGGGAGGGGGCTATATTACTTC. It encodes CASSHTGRGLYYF.

The chain links TRBV5-1 to TRBJ1-1; D gene uncertain. The CDR3 has 14 amino acids. Between the trimmed V and J ends, which lost 0 bases and 1 base, there was a span of 7 bases. Looked up from germline, CDR1 is SGHRS and CDR2 is YFSETQ. CDR3 loop: CASSLGGGNTEAFF. CDR3 in DNA: TGCGCCAGCAGCTTGGGGGGAGGGAACACTGAAGCTTTCTTT.

The gene calls are TRBV9 and TRBJ2-3; 9 bases line up with TRBD2. Germline V gene sequence: CDR1 SGDLS, CDR2 YYNGEE. The trim removed 3 bases at V and 0 bases at J, leaving 8 bases unmatched. This CDR3 is built from 17 residues. The CDR3 sequence is CASSALAGTPSTDTQYF. The CDR3 DNA is TGTGCCAGCAGCGCCCTAGCGGGGACACCGAGCACAGATACGCAGTATTTT.

V usage is TRBV7-2 and J usage is TRBJ2-5, with 9 bases aligning to TRBD2. CDR1 is SGHTA, CDR2 FQGNSA, per germline. CDR3 length: 14 amino acids. Trimming took 5 bases from V and 4 from J; bases not matched to a gene: 5. CDR3 region: CASSPYSGGETQYF. The CDR3 DNA reads as TGTGCCAGCAGCCCGTATAGCGGGGGAGAGACCCAGTACTTC. Complete variable domain (other parts from reference TRBV7-2 and TRBJ2-5): GAGVSQSPSNKVTEKGKDVELRCDPISGHTALYWYRQSLGQGLEFLIYFQGNSAPDKSGLPSDRFSAERTGGSVSTLTIQRTQQEDSAVYLCASSPYSGGETQYFGPGTRLLVL.

This chain uses TRBV19 with TRBJ2-2, with TRBD2 as a possible D gene (5 bases). CDR1 is LNHDA and CDR2 is SQIVND in the germline V gene (reference sequence). Deletions cut 2 bases from V and 6 bases from J, with 7 bases between. The CDR3 is 13 amino acids. The CDR3 nucleotides are TGTGCCAGTAGTATACCAGCGGCCGGGGAGCTGTTTTTT. This translates into CASSIPAAGELFF.

The rearrangement joins TRBV5-1 to TRBJ1-1; 10 bases line up with TRBD1. From germline, CDR1 is SGHRS and CDR2 YFSETQ. V lost 0 bases to trimming and J lost 4 bases; unmatched junction nucleotides: 12. This CDR3 contains 18 residues. In DNA, the CDR3 is TGCGCCAGCAGCTTGGCCCGGGGGACAGGGGACATAGGCACTGAAGCTTTCTTT. Encoded protein: CASSLARGTGDIGTEAFF.

This clone has a handful of counts. This chain joins TRBV30 and TRBJ1-5; D call uncertain. The CDR3 runs to 13 residues. V was pared by 1 base and J by 6 bases, with 10 bases between. From germline, CDR1 is GTSNPN and CDR2 SVGIG (reference sequence). The CDR3 sequence: CAWSGPVGQPQHF. CDR3 bases: TGTGCCTGGAGTGGACCGGTGGGTCAGCCCCAGCATTTT.

With regard to this clone: This sample includes further DNA sequences coding for the same CDR3. V and J are TRBV7-9 and TRBJ1-5; possibly TRBD1 for D (5 bases). V lost 8 bases and J lost 6, with 11 bases in between. This CDR3 has 12 amino acids. Germline CDR1 and CDR2: SEHNR and FQNEAQ (reference sequence). The CDR3 nucleotides are TGTGCCAGCGCCCTCGGGACTCAGCCCCAGCATTTT. This encodes CASALGTQPQHF.